There are many counts of the clone carrying this T cell receptor beta chain. The data originate from a study of neurological immune-mediated disorders. V was trimmed by 7 bases and J by 0 bases, leaving 17 bases between them. The CDR3 is 16 residues long. In TCRdb, the 5' RACE reads were re-called with MiXCR into one record per CDR3 protein. The sample has under 20,000 distinct CDR3 sequences, roughly 2.6% seen once; the top ten hold around 5.5%. The sample was PBMCs. The chain uses TRBV12-3 or TRBV12-4 and TRBJ2-3; D gene ambiguous. The clonotype comes from a woman in her late teens or twenties with multiple sclerosis. CDR3 region: CASNPSEHSSTDTQYF. CDR3 DNA sequence: TGTGCCAGCAACCCCTCGGAACACTCTAGCACAGATACGCAGTATTTT.